One TCR beta chain is described in this entry. This specimen belongs to a study of blood T cell repertoires in COVID-19. Study summary: The samples span acute and convalescent COVID-19 from the United States, Italy and Spain. Sample material is recorded as cDNA or gDNA derived from T cells, B-cell-depleted T cells, or PBMCs.

Authors' processing steps: How many nucleated cells were present was estimated from reference gene primer amplification. Produced via immunoSEQ multiplex PCR; TCRdb's table is partial and in-frame only. The V and J calls and the clone size are those of that table, but D and trimming were determined from the DNA. This sample has a few hundred thousand clones, with about nine tenths found just once. The sequence was obtained from an older woman with acute or convalescent COVID-19. The sequencing input was peripheral blood.

The CDR3 DNA is TGTGCCAGCAGCTCCGCGGACAGACTTGCCTACAATGAGCAGTTCTTC. This gives the protein CASSSADRLAYNEQFF. The chain uses TRBV7-2 and TRBJ2-1, with a weak D call TRBD1 (6 bases). The CDR3 extends over 16 amino acids. Germline loops: CDR1 SGHTA, CDR2 FQGNSA. V dropped 4 bases and J dropped 2 bases, with 15 bases sitting between them. Drawing the rest from reference TRBV7-2 and TRBJ2-1, the complete variable domain is GAGVSQSPSNKVTEKGKDVELRCDPISGHTALYWYRQSLGQGLEFLIYFQGNSAPDKSGLPSDRFSAERTGGSVSTLTIQRTQQEDSAVYLCASSSADRLAYNEQFFGPGTRLTVL.